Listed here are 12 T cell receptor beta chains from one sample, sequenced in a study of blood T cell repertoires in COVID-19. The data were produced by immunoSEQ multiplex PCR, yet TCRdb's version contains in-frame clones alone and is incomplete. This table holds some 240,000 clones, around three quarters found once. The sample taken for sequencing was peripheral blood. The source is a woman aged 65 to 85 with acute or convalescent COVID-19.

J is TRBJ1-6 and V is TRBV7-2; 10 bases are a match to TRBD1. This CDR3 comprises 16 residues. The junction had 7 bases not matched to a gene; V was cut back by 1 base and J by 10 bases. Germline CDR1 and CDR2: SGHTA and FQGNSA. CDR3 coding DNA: TGTGCCAGCAGCTTAGTCGGGACAGGGGTTCAGTCACCCCTCCACTTT. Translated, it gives CASSLVGTGVQSPLHF.

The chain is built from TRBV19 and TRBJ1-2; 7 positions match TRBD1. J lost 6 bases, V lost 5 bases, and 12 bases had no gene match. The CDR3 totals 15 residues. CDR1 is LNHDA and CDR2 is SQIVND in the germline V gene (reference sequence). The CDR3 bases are TGTGCCAGTAGTTTCTCGACAGGGATTGTAAATGGCTACACCTTC. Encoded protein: CASSFSTGIVNGYTF.

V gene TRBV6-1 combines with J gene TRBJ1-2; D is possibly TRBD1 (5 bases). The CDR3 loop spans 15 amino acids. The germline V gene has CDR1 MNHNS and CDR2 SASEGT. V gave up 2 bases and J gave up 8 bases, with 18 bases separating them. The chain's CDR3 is CASSENPGIRGGYTF. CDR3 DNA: TGTGCCAGCAGTGAAAACCCAGGGATTAGGGGAGGCTACACCTTC.

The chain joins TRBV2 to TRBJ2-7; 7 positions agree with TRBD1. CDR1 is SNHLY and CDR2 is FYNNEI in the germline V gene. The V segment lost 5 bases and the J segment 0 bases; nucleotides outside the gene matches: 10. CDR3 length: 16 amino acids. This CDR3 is CASSLTRQGSSYEQYF. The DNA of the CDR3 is TGTGCCAGCAGTTTAACACGACAGGGCAGCTCCTACGAGCAGTACTTC.

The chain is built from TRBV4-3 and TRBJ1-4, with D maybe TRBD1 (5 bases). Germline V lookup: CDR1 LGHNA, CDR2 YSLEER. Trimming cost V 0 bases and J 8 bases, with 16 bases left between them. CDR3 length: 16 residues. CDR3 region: CASSQDWPGRGEKLFF. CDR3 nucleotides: TGCGCCAGCAGCCAAGATTGGCCGGGGCGGGGGGAAAAACTGTTTTTT.

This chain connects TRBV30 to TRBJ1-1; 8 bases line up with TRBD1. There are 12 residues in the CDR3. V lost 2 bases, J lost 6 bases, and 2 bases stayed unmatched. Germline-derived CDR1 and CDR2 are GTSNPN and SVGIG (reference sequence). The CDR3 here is CAWSLQGAEAFF. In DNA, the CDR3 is TGTGCCTGGAGTTTACAGGGGGCTGAAGCTTTCTTT.

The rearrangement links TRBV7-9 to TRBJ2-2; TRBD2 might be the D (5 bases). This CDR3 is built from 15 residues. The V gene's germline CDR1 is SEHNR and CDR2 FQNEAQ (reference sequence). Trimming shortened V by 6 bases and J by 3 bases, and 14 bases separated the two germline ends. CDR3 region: CASREEGRHTGELFF. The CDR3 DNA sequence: TGTGCCAGCAGAGAAGAGGGCAGACACACCGGGGAGCTGTTTTTT.

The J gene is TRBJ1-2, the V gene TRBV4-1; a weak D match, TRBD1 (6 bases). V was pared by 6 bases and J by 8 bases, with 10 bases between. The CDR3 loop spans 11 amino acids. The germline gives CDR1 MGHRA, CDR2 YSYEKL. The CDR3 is CASRSTGGYTF. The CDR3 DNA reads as TGCGCCAGCAGGTCTACAGGGGGCTACACCTTC.

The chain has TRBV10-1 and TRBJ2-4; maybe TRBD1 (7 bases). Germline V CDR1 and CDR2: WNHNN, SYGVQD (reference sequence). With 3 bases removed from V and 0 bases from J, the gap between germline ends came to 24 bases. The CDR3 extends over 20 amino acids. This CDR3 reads CASSDVLGGQTDKAKNIQYF. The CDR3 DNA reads TGCGCCAGCAGTGACGTTCTCGGGGGACAGACCGACAAAGCCAAAAACATTCAGTACTTC.

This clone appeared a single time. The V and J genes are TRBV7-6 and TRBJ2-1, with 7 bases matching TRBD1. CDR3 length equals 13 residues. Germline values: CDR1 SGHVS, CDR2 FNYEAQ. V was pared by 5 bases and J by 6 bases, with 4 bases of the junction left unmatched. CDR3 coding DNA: TGTGCCAGCAGCCTTGGGACAGTCAATGAGCAGTTCTTC. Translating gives CASSLGTVNEQFF.

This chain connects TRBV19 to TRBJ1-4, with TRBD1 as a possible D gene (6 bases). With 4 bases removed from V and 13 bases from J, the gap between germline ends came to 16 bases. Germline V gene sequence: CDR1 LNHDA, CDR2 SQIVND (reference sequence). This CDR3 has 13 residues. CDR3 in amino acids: CASSNYREEGLFF. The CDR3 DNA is TGTGCCAGTAGTAACTACAGGGAAGAGGGACTGTTTTTT. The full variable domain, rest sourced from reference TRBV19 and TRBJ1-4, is DGGITQSPKYLFRKEGQNVTLSCEQNLNHDAMYWYRQDPGQGLRLIYYSQIVNDFQKGDIAEGYSVSREKKESFPLTVTSAQKNPTAFYLCASSNYREEGLFFGSGTQLSVL.

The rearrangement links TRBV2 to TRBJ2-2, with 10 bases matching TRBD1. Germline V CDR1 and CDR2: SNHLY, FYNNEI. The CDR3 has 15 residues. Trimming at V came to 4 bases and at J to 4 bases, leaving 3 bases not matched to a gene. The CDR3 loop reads CASSGDRGFTGELFF. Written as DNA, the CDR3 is TGTGCCAGCAGTGGGGACAGGGGATTCACCGGGGAGCTGTTTTTT. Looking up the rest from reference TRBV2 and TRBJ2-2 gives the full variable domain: EPEVTQTPSHQVTQMGQEVILRCVPISNHLYFYWYRQILGQKVEFLVSFYNNEISEKSEIFDDQFSVERPDGSNFTLKIRSTKLEDSAMYFCASSGDRGFTGELFFGEGSRLTVL.